The 26 T cell receptor beta chains presented below share a single source sample, sequenced in a study of T cells in localized non-small cell lung cancer. Generated by immunoSEQ multiplex PCR, the TCRdb table keeps only in-frame clones and is missing some. The sample yields fewer than 20,000 clones, about 89% seen once. The specimen was peripheral blood, collected before any cancer treatment. The receptor set was obtained from a female donor of 60 years or more with stage III squamous cell lung carcinoma.

This chain's CDR3 is CASLDWLEETQYF. The CDR3 DNA reads TGTGCCAGCCTAGACTGGCTAGAGGAGACCCAGTACTTC. The chain has TRBV6-1 and TRBJ2-5; D uncertain. This CDR3 contains 13 residues. Germline V lookup: CDR1 MNHNS, CDR2 SASEGT. Trimming took off 8 bases at V and 5 bases at J, with 15 bases between the two ends.

V gene TRBV7-9 combines with J gene TRBJ2-3; D not resolved. V was pared by 2 bases and J by 7 bases, with 7 bases between. The CDR3 extends over 12 amino acids. In germline, CDR1 is SEHNR, CDR2 FQNEAQ (reference sequence). For the CDR3, the DNA is TGTGCCAGCAGCTTAATGGGAAATACGCAGTATTTT. Translation gives CASSLMGNTQYF.

This clone has only one observation. V is TRBV7-6 and J is TRBJ2-3; 10 nucleotides agree with TRBD2. CDR1 is SGHVS, CDR2 FNYEAQ, per germline. The V and J ends lost 5 bases and 2 bases, in that order; junction bases with no gene match: 4. CDR3 size: 15 residues. The CDR3: CASSRGLAVTDTQYF. The CDR3 DNA follows: TGTGCCAGCAGCCGCGGACTAGCGGTCACAGATACGCAGTATTTT.

The chain carries TRBV7-9 and TRBJ1-2; the match to TRBD1 covers 7 bases. Germline-derived CDR1 and CDR2 are SEHNR and FQNEAQ (reference sequence). The CDR3 is 13 amino acids. Trimming cost V 4 bases and J 6 bases; bases outside gene matches: 5. CDR3 amino acids: CASSSTGIDGYTF. In DNA, the CDR3 is TGTGCCAGCAGCTCGACAGGGATTGATGGCTACACCTTC.

The V call is TRBV5-1, the J call TRBJ2-1; TRBD2 agrees at 14 bases. Trimming took 3 bases from V and 4 from J; bases not matched to a gene: 3. CDR3 length equals 16 residues. Germline-derived CDR1 and CDR2 are SGHRS and YFSETQ. The CDR3 sequence is CASSSGTSGSYNEQFF. The CDR3 nucleotides read TGCGCCAGCAGCTCCGGGACTAGCGGGAGTTACAATGAGCAGTTCTTC.

The CDR3 region has the DNA TGTGCCATCAGTGATTCCGCGACTAGCGGAGGGACCTACGAGCAGTACTTC. Encoded protein: CAISDSATSGGTYEQYF. The genes are TRBV10-3 and TRBJ2-7; 9 nucleotides match TRBD2. The CDR3 length is 17 residues. The germline CDR1 and CDR2 sequences are ENHRY and SYGVKD. The V and J ends lost 3 bases and 2 bases, in that order; junction bases with no gene match: 11.

This clone appeared a single time. The V call is TRBV5-6, the J call TRBJ1-6; the D is unclear. V was trimmed by 5 bases and J by 8 bases, leaving 11 bases between them. Germline CDR1 SGHDT, CDR2 YYEEEE. The length of the CDR3 is 13 residues. The CDR3: CASRGLADSPLHF. The CDR3 coding sequence is TGTGCCAGCAGGGGCCTGGCGGATTCACCCCTCCACTTT.

The chain recombines TRBV6-1 with TRBJ1-5; the match to TRBD1 covers 7 bases. V lost 2 bases, J lost 4 bases, and 11 bases stayed unmatched. In germline, CDR1 is MNHNS, CDR2 SASEGT. This CDR3 is built from 17 residues. In DNA, the CDR3 is TGTGCCAGCAGTGAATCGGGTGGAAGACAGGGAAATCAGCCCCAGCATTTT. Translation gives CASSESGGRQGNQPQHF.

The rearrangement uses TRBV7-9 and TRBJ1-2; 9 nucleotides agree with TRBD1. V lost 5 bases, J lost 3 bases, and 7 bases stayed unmatched. Germline values: CDR1 SEHNR, CDR2 FQNEAQ (reference sequence). The CDR3 length is 15 residues. CDR3 sequence: CASSRPRTGDYGYTF. The CDR3 bases are TGTGCCAGCAGCCGCCCGCGGACAGGGGACTATGGCTACACCTTC.

This chain connects TRBV7-2 to TRBJ2-3, with 8 bases identical to TRBD2. The CDR3 extends over 18 amino acids. V was clipped by 1 base and J by 2 bases; unmatched bases: 11. The germline CDR1 and CDR2 sequences are SGHTA and FQGNSA. This chain's CDR3 is CASSLVPLTSGLTDTQYF. The CDR3 DNA reads TGTGCCAGCAGCTTAGTGCCTCTCACTAGCGGACTCACAGATACGCAGTATTTT.

The chain joins TRBV29-1 to TRBJ1-2; 7 positions agree with TRBD1. Germline trimming cut 3 bases from V and 6 bases from J; bases unmatched to any gene: 19. Looked up from germline, CDR1 is SQVTM and CDR2 is ANQGSEA. The CDR3 contains 17 residues. The CDR3 loop reads CSVDYRQGPRDLDGYTF. The CDR3, as DNA: TGCAGCGTTGACTACCGACAGGGCCCTAGGGATTTAGATGGCTACACCTTC.

The rearrangement joins TRBV11-3 to TRBJ2-1; 7 positions agree with TRBD2. With 3 bases clipped from V and 7 bases from J, the junction kept 0 bases outside the gene matches. The CDR3 is made up of 12 amino acids. CDR1 and CDR2 (germline): SGHNT, YENEEA. The CDR3 reads CASSFSGNEQFF. DNA for the CDR3: TGTGCCAGCAGCTTTAGCGGGAATGAGCAGTTCTTC.

The V gene is TRBV7-6, the J gene TRBJ1-2; 8 nucleotides match TRBD1. CDR3 length: 15 residues. J gave up 7 bases and V 5 bases, and 12 bases lay outside the gene matches. Germline-derived CDR1 and CDR2 are SGHVS and FNYEAQ. CDR3 sequence (DNA): TGTGCCAGCAGCCCTTACCCAGGGGGCGGCTTTGGCTACACCTTC. Encoded protein: CASSPYPGGGFGYTF.

The V and J genes are TRBV6-6 and TRBJ2-3, with 8 bases that match TRBD2. The CDR3 totals 15 residues. Germline assignment: CDR1 MNHNY and CDR2 SVGAGI (reference sequence). The junction had 7 bases not matched to a gene; V was cut back by 4 bases and J by 4 bases. The CDR3 DNA sequence: TGTGCCAGCAGTTGGAGCGGGGGCCGGGCAGATACGCAGTATTTT. Translation gives CASSWSGGRADTQYF.

V usage is TRBV7-9 and J usage is TRBJ1-4; no clear D gene. The CDR3 sequence is 14 residues long. Germline V gene sequence: CDR1 SEHNR, CDR2 FQNEAQ (reference sequence). V was pared by 2 bases and J by 7 bases, with 11 bases between. CDR3 sequence (DNA): TGTGCCAGCAGCTTAAAGGATGGGAGTGAAAAACTGTTTTTT. Translated, it gives CASSLKDGSEKLFF. Together with reference TRBV7-9 and TRBJ1-4, the CDR3 gives the full variable domain: DTGVSQNPRHKITKRGQNVTFRCDPISEHNRLYWYRQTLGQGPEFLTYFQNEAQLEKSRLLSDRFSAERPKGSFSTLEIQRTEQGDSAMYLCASSLKDGSEKLFFGSGTQLSVL.

This sequence joins TRBV7-2 and TRBJ1-1, with unresolved D. The CDR3 runs to 17 residues. V dropped 4 bases and J dropped 0 bases, with 18 bases sitting between them. Per the germline V gene, CDR1 is SGHTA and CDR2 is FQGNSA. The DNA of the CDR3 is TGTGCCAGCAGCTCTCGAAGTGGGATTATCATGAACACTGAAGCTTTCTTT. Translated: CASSSRSGIIMNTEAFF.

In its sample, this clone was seen once. The CDR3 spells CASSKTGYYEQYF. In DNA, the CDR3 is TGTGCCAGCAGTAAGACAGGGTACTACGAGCAGTACTTC. V is TRBV6-6 and J is TRBJ2-7; 7 bases align to TRBD1. Germline CDR1 and CDR2: MNHNY and SVGAGI (reference sequence). CDR3 length: 13 amino acids. Trimming removed 5 bases from V and 3 bases from J; junction bases left unmatched: 4.

The CDR3 is CASSLAGGVNEKLFF. DNA for the CDR3: TGCGCCAGCAGCTTGGCAGGGGGCGTTAATGAAAAACTGTTTTTT. This chain joins TRBV5-1 and TRBJ1-4; TRBD1 matches at 8 bases. Per germline, CDR1 SGHRS and CDR2 YFSETQ. The CDR3 has 15 amino acids. V was pared by 0 bases and J by 4 bases, with 2 bases of the junction left unmatched.

The gene calls are TRBV7-8 and TRBJ2-7, with D perhaps matching TRBD2 (6 bases). This CDR3 is built from 15 residues. Trimming stripped 4 bases from V and 3 bases from J, with 16 bases between. CDR1 and CDR2 from the germline V gene are SGHVS and FQNEAQ. CDR3 DNA: TGTGCCAGCAGCTGGGGGAGGTCCGCGTTCTACGAGCAGTACTTC. Translating it yields CASSWGRSAFYEQYF.

The chain uses TRBV6-5 and TRBJ2-5, with D hard to call. Germline V lookup: CDR1 MNHEY, CDR2 SVGAGI. The CDR3 contains 14 residues. The V end was cut by 6 bases, the J end by 4 bases, with 15 bases between. The CDR3 here is CASRPPGPGETQYF. CDR3 DNA sequence: TGTGCCAGCAGGCCACCGGGTCCCGGAGAGACCCAGTACTTC.

The chain has TRBV11-2 and TRBJ1-1; D is ambiguous. CDR1 is SGHAT and CDR2 is FQNNGV in the germline V gene. This CDR3 region has 13 residues. The germline V and J ends were trimmed by 5 bases and 1 base, with 8 bases remaining between them. This chain's CDR3 is CASSLTENTEAFF. The DNA of the CDR3 is TGTGCCAGCAGCCTTACAGAGAACACTGAAGCTTTCTTT. Based on the CDR3 plus reference TRBV11-2 and TRBJ1-1, the full variable domain is EAGVAQSPRYKIIEKRQSVAFWCNPISGHATLYWYQQILGQGPKLLIQFQNNGVVDDSQLPKDRFSAERLKGVDSTLKIQPAKLEDSAVYLCASSLTENTEAFFGQGTRLTVV.

The chain joins TRBV11-2 to TRBJ2-3, with TRBD1 matching 9 bases. Germline V lookup: CDR1 SGHAT, CDR2 FQNNGV. The V segment lost 4 bases and the J segment 11 bases; nucleotides outside the gene matches: 10. The CDR3 sequence is 14 residues long. The CDR3: CASSYLGGDRVQYF. CDR3 nucleotides: TGTGCCAGCAGCTATCTAGGGGGGGACAGGGTGCAGTATTTT.

V is TRBV27 and J is TRBJ2-1; D may be TRBD2 (6 bases). CDR3 size: 14 residues. V shed 4 bases and J shed 2 bases, with 9 bases lying between them. Per germline, CDR1 MNHEY and CDR2 SMNVEV (reference sequence). Here the CDR3 DNA reads TGTGCCAGCAGTTACCGGGGGACCTACAATGAGCAGTTCTTC. Protein sequence: CASSYRGTYNEQFF.

This chain joins TRBV6-1 and TRBJ2-7; 8 bases fit TRBD1. This CDR3 is built from 14 residues. Unmatched junction bases numbered 9, after V lost 6 bases and J lost 5 bases. Germline CDR1 is MNHNS and CDR2 is SASEGT. The CDR3 region is CASRRASGGDEQYF. The CDR3 region has the DNA TGTGCCAGCAGACGAGCGTCAGGGGGCGACGAGCAGTACTTC.

The CDR3 nucleotides read TGTGCCAGCAACTTCCCCGAAAGGGGTAATGAAAAACTGTTTTTT. Translated: CASNFPERGNEKLFF. The V gene is TRBV6-6, the J gene TRBJ1-4, with D possibly being TRBD1 (5 bases). CDR1 MNHNY and CDR2 SVGAGI come from the germline V gene (reference sequence). CDR3 length: 15 amino acids. Trimming left V 7 bases short and J 4 bases short, with 16 bases between.

The chain links TRBV18 to TRBJ2-1; perhaps TRBD1 as D (6 bases). This CDR3 has 15 amino acids. Looked up from germline, CDR1 is KGHSH and CDR2 is LQKENI. Trimming pared 5 bases from V and 2 bases from J, leaving 13 bases between. This chain's CDR3 is CASSFGQHAYNEQFF. In DNA, the CDR3 is TGTGCCAGCTCATTTGGACAGCATGCCTACAATGAGCAGTTCTTC.